The subject of this entry is one T cell receptor beta chain. The source of the sample is a study of T cell responses to AZD1222 COVID-19 vaccine. Germline lookup yields CDR1 SGHRS and CDR2 YFSETQ. This CDR3 has 15 amino acids. V was shortened by 0 bases and J by 3 bases, with 10 bases between the two germline ends. Assay: immunoSEQ multiplex PCR; the TCRdb copy retains only in-frame clones and omits some. Of about 160,000 clones listed, 88% were seen once; the top ten hold around 4.4%. The rearrangement links TRBV5-1 to TRBJ2-1; TRBD2 is a possible D gene (6 bases). The sequenced sample was peripheral blood, obtained 28 days after the second AZD1222 dose. This clonotype was obtained from an adult who received the AZD1222 COVID-19 vaccine. CDR3 loop: CASSLAAGNYNEQFF. CDR3 sequence (DNA): TGCGCCAGCAGCTTGGCCGCGGGGAACTACAATGAGCAGTTCTTC.